This T cell receptor beta chain was profiled in a study of CD8 T cells in ankylosing spondylitis. Study results and limitations: Roughly eight highly homologous variants formed a TCR beta motif that appeared characteristic of ankylosing spondylitis blood. In reactive arthritis synovial fluid and blood, some motif variants had been reported before.

Details on this clonotype: The antigen is unknown.

TCRdb reanalysed the 5' RACE reads using MiXCR and keeps one entry per CDR3 protein. The sample has 700,000 to 850,000 distinct CDR3 sequences, about 10% seen once; the top ten hold roughly 0.51%. The CDR3 extends over 15 amino acids. The V segment lost 5 bases and the J segment 5 bases; nucleotides outside the gene matches: 7. Germline V lookup: CDR1 SNHLY, CDR2 FYNNEI. The chain joins TRBV2 to TRBJ2-7; 12 positions agree with TRBD1. The source material was blood, either unsorted or a sorted T cell fraction (not recorded which). This clonotype was sampled from a male donor with ankylosing spondylitis. The CDR3 coding sequence is TGTGCCAGCAGTAAGGGGGGGACAGGGGGCGACGAGCAGTACTTC. Its protein is CASSKGGTGGDEQYF.